The sample holds a few counts of the clone carrying this T cell receptor (beta chain). The target antigen is unknown. Orbital computed tomography and thyroid ultrasound, together with serum TRAb and thyroxine and clinical symptoms, were used for diagnoses. The authors obtained PBMCs from roughly 10 ml of fresh peripheral blood. J was trimmed by 6 bases and V by 6 bases; bases with no gene match: 16. The CDR3 consists of 19 residues. This sample stems from a study of T cells in Graves' hyperthyroidism and ophthalmopathy. Overall study findings and caveats: Ophthalmopathy was distinguished from stable hyperthyroidism by 13 V-J signatures.

Researchers amplified the TCR beta CDR3 regions from RNA transcripts. Carried out on the TCR CDR3, a first-round RT-PCR used the HTBI primer set. Via MiXCR, TCRdb re-called the multiplex PCR reads, giving one row per CDR3 protein. The data show roughly 420,000 distinct CDR3 sequences, 15% to 18% seen once. The sample was blood. This TCR derives from a woman between 18 and 30 years old with Graves' hyperthyroidism. This sequence joins TRBV12-3 or TRBV12-4 and TRBJ2-1; TRBD2 matches at 14 bases. DNA of the CDR3: TGTGCCAGCAGCTCCCCGACTAGCGGGGGGGCCGTGTATCGCAATGAGCAGTTCTTC. It is translated as CASSSPTSGGAVYRNEQFF.